This T cell receptor beta chain derives from a study of T cell responses to AZD1222 COVID-19 vaccine. Study-wide findings and caveats: Along spike, vaccine-associated CD4 TCRs were found throughout, with dominance at 160-218 and 743-854. Just six AZD1222 recipients were seropositive at baseline.

A remark on this clone: The target antigen is unknown.

Here immunoSEQ multiplex PCR was the method, and the copy in TCRdb shows in-frame clones only, minus some. The sample consists of 140,000 to 150,000 clones, just over 90% of them appearing once. Between the trimmed V and J ends, which lost 6 bases and 4 bases, there was a span of 19 bases. This CDR3 has 15 residues. Germline assignment: CDR1 MDHEN and CDR2 SYDVKM. The receptor was derived from an adult in good health. This material consisted of peripheral blood, taken on day 0 of MenACWY control vaccination. The chain recombines TRBV28 with TRBJ2-7, with D possibly being TRBD2 (5 bases). The CDR3 spells CASSGHGVGIYEQYF. CDR3 nucleotides: TGTGCCAGCAGCGGCCACGGGGTAGGGATATACGAGCAGTACTTC.